Below are 26 T cell receptor beta chains sequenced from a single sample in a study of blood T cell repertoires in COVID-19. Clones were sequenced by immunoSEQ multiplex PCR, and TCRdb holds only the in-frame ones, with some missing. The sample includes approximately 150,000 clones, roughly four fifths of them seen just once. Sequenced material: peripheral blood. Every receptor here comes from a human donor with acute or convalescent COVID-19. The donor label of this sample is uncertain.

The genes are TRBV7-9 and TRBJ2-5, with a possible D match to TRBD1 (5 bases). V lost 3 bases and J lost 1, with 12 bases in between. CDR3 length equals 15 residues. Germline-derived CDR1 and CDR2 are SEHNR and FQNEAQ (reference sequence). CDR3 sequence: CASSFGHQSQETQYF. For the CDR3, the DNA is TGTGCCAGCAGCTTCGGACACCAATCCCAAGAGACCCAGTACTTC.

The V and J genes are TRBV2 and TRBJ2-1; TRBD1 aligns across 9 bases. This CDR3 has 15 residues. The germline V gene has CDR1 SNHLY and CDR2 FYNNEI. J gave up 7 bases and V 5 bases, and 9 bases lay outside the gene matches. The CDR3 protein is CASSLPGTGTNEQFF. The CDR3 region has the DNA TGTGCCAGCAGTCTGCCCGGGACAGGGACAAATGAGCAGTTCTTC. The complete variable domain, with remaining parts taken from reference TRBV2 and TRBJ2-1, reads EPEVTQTPSHQVTQMGQEVILRCVPISNHLYFYWYRQILGQKVEFLVSFYNNEISEKSEIFDDQFSVERPDGSNFTLKIRSTKLEDSAMYFCASSLPGTGTNEQFFGPGTRLTVL.

This clone has a single count. The chain joins TRBV9 to TRBJ1-4, with D possibly TRBD1 on 5 matching bases. Trimming pared 6 bases from V and 3 bases from J, leaving 15 bases between. Germline V lookup: CDR1 SGDLS, CDR2 YYNGEE. CDR3 size: 15 residues. Here the CDR3 reads CASNTGGTANEKLFF. The CDR3 bases are TGTGCCAGCAACACTGGGGGGACCGCTAATGAAAAACTGTTTTTT.

Concerning this clone: The same CDR3 arises from other DNA sequences in this sample as well. The chain uses TRBV3-1 (or the pseudogene TRBV3-2) and TRBJ2-2; D ambiguous. V was trimmed by 1 base and J by 1 base, leaving 7 bases between them. This CDR3 contains 15 residues. Germline CDR1 is LGHDT and CDR2 is YNNKEL (reference sequence). The CDR3 loop is CASSQVRGNTGELFF. The CDR3 bases are TGTGCCAGCAGCCAAGTAAGAGGGAACACCGGGGAGCTGTTTTTT.

The genes are TRBV5-6 and TRBJ2-7; 8 bases fit TRBD2. V was pared by 3 bases and J by 3 bases, with 11 bases of the junction left unmatched. The CDR3 has 16 residues. CDR1 is SGHDT, CDR2 YYEEEE, per germline. The CDR3 sequence: CASSSSPGLGSYEQYF. The CDR3 nucleotides are TGTGCCAGCAGCTCTTCCCCGGGACTAGGGAGCTACGAGCAGTACTTC.

The gene calls are TRBV30 and TRBJ2-5; 12 bases match TRBD2. The ends lost 0 bases at V and 2 bases at J; junction bases unmatched: 4. The CDR3 has 16 residues. In germline, CDR1 is GTSNPN, CDR2 SVGIG (reference sequence). CDR3 sequence reads: CAWSVPGTSGQETQYF. The CDR3 bases are TGTGCCTGGAGTGTGCCCGGGACTAGCGGGCAAGAGACCCAGTACTTC. The full variable domain, completed using reference TRBV30 and TRBJ2-5, is SQTIHQWPATLVQPVGSPLSLECTVEGTSNPNLYWYRQAAGRGLQLLFYSVGIGQISSEVPQNLSASRPQDRQFILSSKKLLLSDSGFYLCAWSVPGTSGQETQYFGPGTRLLVL.

The chain links TRBV6-5 to TRBJ1-1, with D tentatively TRBD1 (5 bases). This CDR3 comprises 14 residues. CDR1 and CDR2 from the germline V gene are MNHEY and SVGAGI. V lost 2 bases and J 1 base, leaving 8 bases between the germline ends. The CDR3 nucleotides are TGTGCCAGCAGTTACGGCGGACAGAACACTGAAGCTTTCTTT. It is translated as CASSYGGQNTEAFF.

V and J are TRBV27 and TRBJ1-1; unclear D gene. CDR3 length: 16 amino acids. Deletions cut 4 bases from V and 0 bases from J, with 15 bases between. Germline values: CDR1 MNHEY, CDR2 SMNVEV (reference sequence). The CDR3, as DNA: TGTGCCAGCAGTTCTTCCTTCGCCCAGTTGAACACTGAAGCTTTCTTT. Protein product: CASSSSFAQLNTEAFF.

The genes are TRBV5-4 and TRBJ2-7; 7 nucleotides line up with TRBD1. The J segment lost 6 bases and the V segment lost 1 base, leaving 7 bases of the junction unmatched. This CDR3 is built from 14 residues. Per germline, CDR1 SGHNT and CDR2 YYREEE (reference sequence). The CDR3 sequence: CASSLPGTVPEQYF. The CDR3 region has the DNA TGTGCCAGCAGCTTGCCCGGGACAGTTCCCGAGCAGTACTTC.

This clone occurred once. V gene TRBV3-1 (or the pseudogene TRBV3-2) combines with J gene TRBJ2-2; no clear D gene. Germline CDR1 is LGHDT and CDR2 is YNNKEL (reference sequence). The length of the CDR3 is 17 residues. Trimming pared 0 bases from V and 6 bases from J, leaving 17 bases between. The CDR3, as DNA: TGTGCCAGCAGCCAAGACCCCTTAGTTGCCCTATCCGGGGAGCTGTTTTTT. It encodes CASSQDPLVALSGELFF.

The chain has TRBV9 and TRBJ1-2, with a tentative D call TRBD1 (5 bases). Germline assignment: CDR1 SGDLS and CDR2 YYNGEE. V lost 4 bases to trimming and J lost 4 bases, with 11 bases between them. The CDR3 extends over 13 amino acids. The CDR3 spells CASSSDTLYGYTF. The CDR3 DNA reads as TGTGCCAGCAGCTCGGACACGCTCTATGGCTACACCTTC.

This chain links TRBV5-4 with TRBJ1-2, with no clear D. V gave up 1 base and J gave up 5 bases, with 15 bases separating them. The CDR3 covers 15 residues. CDR1 and CDR2 (germline): SGHNT, YYREEE (reference sequence). CDR3 loop: CASSLRVGEIYGYTF. CDR3 nucleotide sequence: TGTGCCAGCAGCTTGAGGGTTGGGGAGATATATGGCTACACCTTC.

The V gene is TRBV9, the J gene TRBJ2-1; the D is unclear. This CDR3 spans 16 amino acids. The germline V gene has CDR1 SGDLS and CDR2 YYNGEE. Trimming pared 3 bases from V and 5 bases from J, leaving 18 bases between. Here the CDR3 reads CASSASTAAIHNEQFF. In DNA form, the CDR3 reads TGTGCCAGCAGCGCTTCTACCGCGGCGATCCACAATGAGCAGTTCTTC.

The CDR3 loop is CASSKEYSNQPQHF. DNA of the CDR3: TGTGCCAGCTCAAAGGAGTATAGCAATCAGCCCCAGCATTTT. V and J are TRBV18 and TRBJ1-5; no reliable D call. Trimming took off 5 bases at V and 0 bases at J, with 8 bases between the two ends. This CDR3 spans 14 amino acids. Germline V gene sequence: CDR1 KGHSH, CDR2 LQKENI.

The V gene is TRBV30, the J gene TRBJ1-6; tentative D call: TRBD1 (6 bases). Germline V gene lookup returns CDR1 GTSNPN and CDR2 SVGIG (reference sequence). Trimming left V 4 bases short and J 8 bases short, with 6 bases between. This CDR3 region has 11 residues. As DNA, the CDR3 is TGTGCCTGGAACAGGGATTCACCCCTCCACTTT. It yields the protein CAWNRDSPLHF.

The rearrangement joins TRBV10-3 to TRBJ2-7; TRBD2 matches at 13 bases. After removal of 6 bases from V and 3 bases from J, the junction contained 5 bases not matched to a gene. CDR3 length: 15 amino acids. CDR1 and CDR2 (germline): ENHRY, SYGVKD. The CDR3 loop is CAIRDGTSGVYEQYF. The CDR3 DNA is TGTGCCATCAGAGACGGGACTAGCGGGGTCTACGAGCAGTACTTC.

This chain uses TRBV5-5 with TRBJ1-1; D uncertain. In germline, CDR1 is SGHKS, CDR2 YYEKEE (reference sequence). V shed 1 base and J shed 2 bases, with 12 bases lying between them. CDR3 size: 15 residues. The CDR3 sequence is CASSLMSAFNTEAFF. For the CDR3, the DNA is TGTGCCAGCAGCTTGATGAGCGCTTTCAACACTGAAGCTTTCTTT.

In this sample, this clone turned up many times. The V call is TRBV6-6, the J call TRBJ2-7; TRBD1 might be the D (6 bases). The V gene lost 0 bases and the J gene lost 0 bases, with 12 bases spanning the gap. The CDR3 contains 16 residues. CDR1 and CDR2 (germline): MNHNY, SVGAGI (reference sequence). CDR3 protein: CASSYSRQDRSYEQYF. The DNA for the CDR3 is TGTGCCAGCAGTTACTCACGACAGGACCGCTCCTACGAGCAGTACTTC.

This clone was seen only once. V and J are TRBV5-1 and TRBJ2-3; the D gene is possibly TRBD1 (5 bases). The V gene lost 0 bases and the J gene lost 5 bases, with 10 bases spanning the gap. Germline assignment: CDR1 SGHRS and CDR2 YFSETQ. The CDR3 contains 14 residues. The CDR3 DNA is TGCGCCAGCAGCTTGGCCAGGGAAAGAGATACGCAGTATTTT. It yields the protein CASSLARERDTQYF. The whole variable domain, filled in from reference TRBV5-1 and TRBJ2-3, reads KAGVTQTPRYLIKTRGQQVTLSCSPISGHRSVSWYQQTPGQGLQFLFEYFSETQRNKGNFPGRFSGRQFSNSRSEMNVSTLELGDSALYLCASSLARERDTQYFGPGTRLTVL.

The V call is TRBV11-2, the J call TRBJ1-6; 7 nucleotides line up with TRBD1. Germline V CDR1 and CDR2: SGHAT, FQNNGV. With V trimmed by 7 bases and J by 7 bases, 7 bases remained unmatched. The CDR3 totals 14 residues. As DNA, the CDR3 is TGTGCCAGCACCCGAGACAGGGTCAATTCACCCCTCCACTTT. This encodes CASTRDRVNSPLHF.

V and J are TRBV5-4 and TRBJ2-1; 9 nucleotides agree with TRBD2. The CDR3 totals 16 residues. Germline lookup yields CDR1 SGHNT and CDR2 YYREEE (reference sequence). The trim removed 4 bases at V and 8 bases at J, leaving 13 bases unmatched. CDR3 amino acids: CASSPGGGGRPHEQFF. CDR3 DNA sequence: TGTGCCAGCAGCCCCGGCGGGGGGGGTCGGCCCCATGAGCAGTTCTTC.

This clone was counted many times. The J gene is TRBJ1-2, the V gene TRBV19; perhaps TRBD1 as D (5 bases). This CDR3 comprises 13 residues. The germline V gene has CDR1 LNHDA and CDR2 SQIVND (reference sequence). The V gene lost 3 bases and the J gene lost 6 bases, with 11 bases spanning the gap. The CDR3 is CASSIQGKDGYTF. As DNA, the CDR3 is TGTGCCAGTAGTATCCAGGGAAAGGATGGCTACACCTTC.

The rearrangement joins TRBV29-1 to TRBJ1-2; 9 bases map to TRBD1. Germline CDR1 is SQVTM and CDR2 is ANQGSEA. The CDR3 is 14 residues long. V lost 2 bases and J lost 2; bases outside the gene matches: 3. The CDR3 DNA sequence: TGCAGCGTTGAACAGGGACAGGGAAACTATGGCTACACCTTC. Translation gives CSVEQGQGNYGYTF.

This chain uses TRBV19 with TRBJ2-5, with D perhaps matching TRBD2 (5 bases). CDR1 is LNHDA, CDR2 SQIVND, per germline (reference sequence). Trimming stripped 5 bases from V and 3 bases from J, with 13 bases between. The CDR3 runs to 14 residues. CDR3 in DNA: TGTGCCAGTAGTTTATTAGGAGGAAAAGAGACCCAGTACTTC. Its protein is CASSLLGGKETQYF.

This clone has a handful of counts. CDR3 amino acids: CAISESSVNTEAFF. CDR3 DNA: TGTGCCATCAGTGAGTCATCGGTCAACACTGAAGCTTTCTTT. The chain uses TRBV10-3 and TRBJ1-1; no definite D call. In germline, CDR1 is ENHRY, CDR2 SYGVKD. The CDR3 covers 14 residues. V shed 0 bases and J shed 2 bases, with 7 bases lying between them.

The chain recombines TRBV27 with TRBJ1-1; D is unclear. Germline CDR1 is MNHEY and CDR2 is SMNVEV (reference sequence). The CDR3 loop spans 9 amino acids. With 6 bases removed from V and 8 bases from J, the gap between germline ends came to 4 bases. The CDR3 protein is CASRIEAFF. The CDR3 bases are TGTGCCAGCAGAATAGAAGCTTTCTTT.